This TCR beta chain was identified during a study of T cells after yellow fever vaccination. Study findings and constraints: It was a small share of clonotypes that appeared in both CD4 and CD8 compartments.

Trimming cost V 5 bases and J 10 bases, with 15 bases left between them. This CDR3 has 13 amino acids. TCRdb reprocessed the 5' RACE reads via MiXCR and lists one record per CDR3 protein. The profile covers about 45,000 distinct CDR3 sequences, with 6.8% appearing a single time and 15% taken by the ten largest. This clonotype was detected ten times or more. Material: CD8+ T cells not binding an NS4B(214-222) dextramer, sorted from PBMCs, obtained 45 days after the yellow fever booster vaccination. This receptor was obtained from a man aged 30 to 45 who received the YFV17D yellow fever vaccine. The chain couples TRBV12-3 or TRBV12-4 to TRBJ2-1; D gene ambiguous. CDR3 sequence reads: CASSTSESPEQFF. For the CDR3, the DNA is TGTGCCAGCAGTACCTCCGAGAGCCCCGAGCAGTTCTTC.